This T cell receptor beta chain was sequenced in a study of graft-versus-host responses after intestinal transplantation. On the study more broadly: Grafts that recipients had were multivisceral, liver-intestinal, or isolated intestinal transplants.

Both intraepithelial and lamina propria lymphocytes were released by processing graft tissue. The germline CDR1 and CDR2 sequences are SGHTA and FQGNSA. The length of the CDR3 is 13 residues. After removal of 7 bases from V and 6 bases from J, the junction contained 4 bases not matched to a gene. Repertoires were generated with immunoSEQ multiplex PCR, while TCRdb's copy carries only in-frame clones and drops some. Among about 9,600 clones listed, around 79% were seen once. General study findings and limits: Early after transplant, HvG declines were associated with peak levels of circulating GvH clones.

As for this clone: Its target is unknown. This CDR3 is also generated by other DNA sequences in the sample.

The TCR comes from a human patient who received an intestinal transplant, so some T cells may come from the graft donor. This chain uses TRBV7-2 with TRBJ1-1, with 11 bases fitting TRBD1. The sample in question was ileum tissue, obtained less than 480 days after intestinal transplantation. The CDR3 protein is CASNGQGASEAFF. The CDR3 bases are TGTGCCAGCAATGGACAGGGGGCTTCTGAAGCTTTCTTT.